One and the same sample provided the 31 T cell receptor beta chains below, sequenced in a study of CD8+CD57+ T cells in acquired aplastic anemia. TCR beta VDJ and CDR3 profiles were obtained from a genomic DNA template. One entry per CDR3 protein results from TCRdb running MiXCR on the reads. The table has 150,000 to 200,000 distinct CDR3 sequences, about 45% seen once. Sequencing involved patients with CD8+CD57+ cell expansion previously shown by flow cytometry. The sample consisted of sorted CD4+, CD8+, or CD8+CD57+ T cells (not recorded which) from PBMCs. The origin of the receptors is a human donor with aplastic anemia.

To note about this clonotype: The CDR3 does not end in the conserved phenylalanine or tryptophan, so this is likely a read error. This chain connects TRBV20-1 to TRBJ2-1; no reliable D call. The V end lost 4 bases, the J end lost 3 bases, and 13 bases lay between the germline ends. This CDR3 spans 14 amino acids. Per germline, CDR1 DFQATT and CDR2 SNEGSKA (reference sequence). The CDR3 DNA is TGCAGTGCTATGTTGGGCGAGGACTACAATGAGCAGTTCCTT. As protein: CSAMLGEDYNEQFL.

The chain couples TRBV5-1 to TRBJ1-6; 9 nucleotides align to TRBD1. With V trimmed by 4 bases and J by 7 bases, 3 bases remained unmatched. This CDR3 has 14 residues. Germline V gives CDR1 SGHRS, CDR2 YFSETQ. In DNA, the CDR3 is TGCGCCAGCAGCACGGGACAGGGAAATTCACCCCTCCACTTT. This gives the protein CASSTGQGNSPLHF.

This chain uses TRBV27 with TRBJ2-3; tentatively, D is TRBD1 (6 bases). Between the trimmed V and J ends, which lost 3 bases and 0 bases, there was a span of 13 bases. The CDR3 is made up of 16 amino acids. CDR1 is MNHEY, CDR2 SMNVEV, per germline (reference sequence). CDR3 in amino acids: CASSFLTGVSTDTQYF. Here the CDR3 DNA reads TGTGCCAGCAGTTTCCTGACAGGAGTTAGCACAGATACGCAGTATTTT.

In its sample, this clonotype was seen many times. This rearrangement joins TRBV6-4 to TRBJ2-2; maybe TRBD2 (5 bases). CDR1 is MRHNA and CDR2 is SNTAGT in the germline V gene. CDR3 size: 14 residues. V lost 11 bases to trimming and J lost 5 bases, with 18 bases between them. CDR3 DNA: TGTGCCGTCGAAGGACTGGATTGGACCGGGGAGCTGTTTTTT. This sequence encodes CAVEGLDWTGELFF.

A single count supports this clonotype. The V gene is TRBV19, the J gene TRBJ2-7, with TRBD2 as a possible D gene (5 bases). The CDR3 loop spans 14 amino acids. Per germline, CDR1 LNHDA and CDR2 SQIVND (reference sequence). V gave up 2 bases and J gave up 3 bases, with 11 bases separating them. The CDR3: CASSILLRGYEQYF. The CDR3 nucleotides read TGTGCCAGTAGTATACTGCTTCGGGGCTACGAGCAGTACTTC.

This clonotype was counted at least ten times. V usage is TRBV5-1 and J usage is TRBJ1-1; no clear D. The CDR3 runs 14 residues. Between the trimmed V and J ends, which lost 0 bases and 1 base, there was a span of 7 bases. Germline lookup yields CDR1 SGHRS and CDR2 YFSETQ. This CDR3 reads CASSLDNQNTEAFF. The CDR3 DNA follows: TGCGCCAGCAGCTTGGATAACCAGAACACTGAAGCTTTCTTT.

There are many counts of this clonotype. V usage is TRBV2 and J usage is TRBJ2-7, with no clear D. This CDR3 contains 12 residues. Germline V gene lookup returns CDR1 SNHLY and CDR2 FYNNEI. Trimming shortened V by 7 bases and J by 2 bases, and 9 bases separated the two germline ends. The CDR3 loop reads CASTVNAYEQYF. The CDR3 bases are TGTGCCAGCACCGTTAATGCCTACGAGCAGTACTTC.

The CDR3 DNA sequence: TGCGCCAGCACCCCTCAGGCGGAGAACACTGAAGCTTTCTTT. Its translation is CASTPQAENTEAFF. The V and J genes are TRBV10-2 and TRBJ1-1; D gene unclear. Between the trimmed V and J ends, which lost 7 bases and 1 base, there was a span of 13 bases. Per germline, CDR1 WSHSY and CDR2 SAAADI. The CDR3 length is 14 residues.

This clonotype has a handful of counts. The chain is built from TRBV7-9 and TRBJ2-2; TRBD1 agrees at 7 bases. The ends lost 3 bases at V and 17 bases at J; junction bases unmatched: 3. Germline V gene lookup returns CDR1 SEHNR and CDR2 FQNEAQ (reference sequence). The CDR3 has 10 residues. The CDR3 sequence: CASSLDRSFF. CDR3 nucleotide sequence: TGTGCCAGCAGCTTGGACAGGTCCTTTTTT.

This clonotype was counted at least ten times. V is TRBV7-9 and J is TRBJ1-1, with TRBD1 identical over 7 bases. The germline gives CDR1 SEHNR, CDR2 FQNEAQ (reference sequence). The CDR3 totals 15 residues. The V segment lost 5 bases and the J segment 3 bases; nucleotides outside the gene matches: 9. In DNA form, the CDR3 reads TGTGCCAGCAGCCCCAGAAACAGGGGCGACACTGAAGCTTTCTTT. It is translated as CASSPRNRGDTEAFF.

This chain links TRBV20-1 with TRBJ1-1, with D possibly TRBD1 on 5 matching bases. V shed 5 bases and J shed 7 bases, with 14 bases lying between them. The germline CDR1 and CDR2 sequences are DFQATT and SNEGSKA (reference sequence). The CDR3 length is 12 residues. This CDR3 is CSADLRGSEAFF. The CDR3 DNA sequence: TGCAGTGCTGACCTTCGGGGGAGTGAAGCTTTCTTT.

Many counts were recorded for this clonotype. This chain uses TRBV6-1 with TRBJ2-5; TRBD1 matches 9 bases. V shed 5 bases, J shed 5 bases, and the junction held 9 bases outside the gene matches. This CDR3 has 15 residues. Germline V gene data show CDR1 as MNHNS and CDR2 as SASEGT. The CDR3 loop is CASSITGGGKETQYF. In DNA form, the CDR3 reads TGTGCCAGCAGTATCACAGGGGGCGGGAAGGAGACCCAGTACTTC.

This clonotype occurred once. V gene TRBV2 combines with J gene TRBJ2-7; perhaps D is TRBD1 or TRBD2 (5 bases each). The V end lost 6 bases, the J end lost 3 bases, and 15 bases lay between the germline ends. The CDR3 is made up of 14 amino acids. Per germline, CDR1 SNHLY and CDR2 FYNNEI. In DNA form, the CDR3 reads TGTGCCAGCAGGTGGGCCGGGACGGACTACGAGCAGTACTTC. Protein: CASRWAGTDYEQYF.

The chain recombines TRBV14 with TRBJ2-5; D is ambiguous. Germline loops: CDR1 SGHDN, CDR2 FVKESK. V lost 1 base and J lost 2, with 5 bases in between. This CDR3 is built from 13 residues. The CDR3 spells CASSQVQQETQYF. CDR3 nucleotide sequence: TGTGCCAGCAGCCAAGTACAACAAGAGACCCAGTACTTC.

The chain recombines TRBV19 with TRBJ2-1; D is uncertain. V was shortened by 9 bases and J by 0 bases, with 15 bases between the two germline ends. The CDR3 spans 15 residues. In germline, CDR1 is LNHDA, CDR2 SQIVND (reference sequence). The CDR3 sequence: CASSPDLSSYNEQFF. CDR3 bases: TGTGCCAGCAGCCCTGACTTGAGCTCCTACAATGAGCAGTTCTTC. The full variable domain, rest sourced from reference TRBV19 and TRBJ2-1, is DGGITQSPKYLFRKEGQNVTLSCEQNLNHDAMYWYRQDPGQGLRLIYYSQIVNDFQKGDIAEGYSVSREKKESFPLTVTSAQKNPTAFYLCASSPDLSSYNEQFFGPGTRLTVL.

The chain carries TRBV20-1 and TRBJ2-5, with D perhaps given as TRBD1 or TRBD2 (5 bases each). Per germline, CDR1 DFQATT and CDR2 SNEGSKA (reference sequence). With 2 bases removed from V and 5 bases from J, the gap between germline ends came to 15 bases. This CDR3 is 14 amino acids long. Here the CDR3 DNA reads TGCAGTGCTAGATTCCGGGACCCACTTGAGACCCAGTACTTC. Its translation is CSARFRDPLETQYF.

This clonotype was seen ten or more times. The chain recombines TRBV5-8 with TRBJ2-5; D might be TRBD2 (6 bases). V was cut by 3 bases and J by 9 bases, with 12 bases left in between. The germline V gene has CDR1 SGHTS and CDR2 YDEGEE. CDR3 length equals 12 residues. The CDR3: CASSSDWEAQYF. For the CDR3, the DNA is TGTGCCAGCAGCTCCGACTGGGAGGCCCAGTACTTC.

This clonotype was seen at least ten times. Here the CDR3 DNA reads TGCGCCAGCAGCTTGGGGGGGCTTGGGAGTGGCTACACCTTC. Amino acid sequence: CASSLGGLGSGYTF. The chain links TRBV5-1 to TRBJ1-2, with D perhaps matching TRBD1 (6 bases). With 0 bases removed from V and 7 bases from J, the gap between germline ends came to 13 bases. CDR1 is SGHRS, CDR2 YFSETQ, per germline. The CDR3 is 14 amino acids.

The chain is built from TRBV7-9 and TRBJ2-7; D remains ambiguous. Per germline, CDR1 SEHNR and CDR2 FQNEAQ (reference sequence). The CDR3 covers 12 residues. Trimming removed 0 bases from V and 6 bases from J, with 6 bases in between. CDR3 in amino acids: CASSLALGEQYF. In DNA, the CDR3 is TGTGCCAGCAGCTTAGCCTTAGGCGAGCAGTACTTC. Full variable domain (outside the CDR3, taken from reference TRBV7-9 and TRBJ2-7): DTGVSQNPRHKITKRGQNVTFRCDPISEHNRLYWYRQTLGQGPEFLTYFQNEAQLEKSRLLSDRFSAERPKGSFSTLEIQRTEQGDSAMYLCASSLALGEQYFGPGTRLTVT.

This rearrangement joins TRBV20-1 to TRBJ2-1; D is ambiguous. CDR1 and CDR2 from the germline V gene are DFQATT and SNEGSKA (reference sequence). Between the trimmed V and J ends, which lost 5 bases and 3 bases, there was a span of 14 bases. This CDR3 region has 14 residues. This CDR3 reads CSAHGGDGYNEQFF. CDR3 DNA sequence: TGCAGTGCTCACGGTGGGGATGGCTACAATGAGCAGTTCTTC.

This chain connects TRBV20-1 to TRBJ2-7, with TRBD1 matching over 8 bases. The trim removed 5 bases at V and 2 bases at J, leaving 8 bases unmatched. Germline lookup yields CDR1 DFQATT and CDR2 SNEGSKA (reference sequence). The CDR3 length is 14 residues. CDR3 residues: CSACSGTGAYEQYF. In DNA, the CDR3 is TGCAGTGCTTGCTCCGGGACAGGTGCCTACGAGCAGTACTTC.

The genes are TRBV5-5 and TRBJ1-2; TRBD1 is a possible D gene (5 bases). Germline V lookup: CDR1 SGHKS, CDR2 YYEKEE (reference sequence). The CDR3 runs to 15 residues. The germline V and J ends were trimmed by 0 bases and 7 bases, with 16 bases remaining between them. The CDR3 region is CASSLERGETAGYTF. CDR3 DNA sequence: TGTGCCAGCAGCTTGGAGAGGGGCGAGACGGCTGGCTACACCTTC.

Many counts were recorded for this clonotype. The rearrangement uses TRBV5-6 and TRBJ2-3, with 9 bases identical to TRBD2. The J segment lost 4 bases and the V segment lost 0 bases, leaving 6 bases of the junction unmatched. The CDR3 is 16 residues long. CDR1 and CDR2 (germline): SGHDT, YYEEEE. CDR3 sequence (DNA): TGTGCCAGCAGCTTGGGGGCGGGAGGGCCCGCAGATACGCAGTATTTT. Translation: CASSLGAGGPADTQYF.

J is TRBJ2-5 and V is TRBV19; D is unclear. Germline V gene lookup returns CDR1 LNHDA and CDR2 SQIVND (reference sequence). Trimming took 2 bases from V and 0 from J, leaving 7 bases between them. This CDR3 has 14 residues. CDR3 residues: CASSISQHQETQYF. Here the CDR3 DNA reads TGTGCCAGTAGTATAAGTCAACACCAAGAGACCCAGTACTTC.

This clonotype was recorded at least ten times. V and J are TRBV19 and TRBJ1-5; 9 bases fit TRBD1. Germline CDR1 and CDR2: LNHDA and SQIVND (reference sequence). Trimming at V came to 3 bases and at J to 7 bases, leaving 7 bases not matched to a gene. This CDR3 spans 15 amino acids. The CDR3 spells CASSIWGQGKQPQHF. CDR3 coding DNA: TGTGCCAGTAGTATCTGGGGACAGGGAAAGCAGCCCCAGCATTTT.

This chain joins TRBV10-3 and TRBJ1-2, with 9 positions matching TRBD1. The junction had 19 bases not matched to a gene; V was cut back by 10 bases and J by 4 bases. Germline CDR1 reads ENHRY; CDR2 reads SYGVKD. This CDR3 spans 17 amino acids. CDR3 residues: CASRDPGQGHVSYGYTF. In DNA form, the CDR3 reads TGTGCCAGCAGAGATCCGGGACAGGGACATGTAAGCTATGGCTACACCTTC.

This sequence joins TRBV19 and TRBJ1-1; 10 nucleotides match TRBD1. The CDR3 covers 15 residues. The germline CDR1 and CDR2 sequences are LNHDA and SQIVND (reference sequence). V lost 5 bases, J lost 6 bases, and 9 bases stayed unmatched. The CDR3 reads CASSPTTGGDPEAFF. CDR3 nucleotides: TGTGCCAGTAGTCCGACGACAGGGGGCGACCCTGAAGCTTTCTTT.

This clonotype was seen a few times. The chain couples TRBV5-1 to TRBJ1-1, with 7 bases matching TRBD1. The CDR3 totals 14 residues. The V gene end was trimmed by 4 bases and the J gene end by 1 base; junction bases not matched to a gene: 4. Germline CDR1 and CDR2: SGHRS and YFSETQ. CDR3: CASSVGQRNTEAFF. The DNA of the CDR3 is TGCGCCAGCAGCGTGGGACAGCGGAACACTGAAGCTTTCTTT. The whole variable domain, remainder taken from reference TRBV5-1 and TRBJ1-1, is KAGVTQTPRYLIKTRGQQVTLSCSPISGHRSVSWYQQTPGQGLQFLFEYFSETQRNKGNFPGRFSGRQFSNSRSEMNVSTLELGDSALYLCASSVGQRNTEAFFGQGTRLTVV.

The CDR3 DNA follows: TGTGCCACCGAGGGGACGGGCAATCAGCCCCAGCATTTT. This encodes CATEGTGNQPQHF. The chain employs TRBV24-1 and TRBJ1-5; a weak D match, TRBD1 (5 bases). The V gene's germline CDR1 is KGHDR and CDR2 SFDVKD. The CDR3 runs 13 residues. Trimming removed 9 bases at V and 2 bases at J, with 10 bases between.

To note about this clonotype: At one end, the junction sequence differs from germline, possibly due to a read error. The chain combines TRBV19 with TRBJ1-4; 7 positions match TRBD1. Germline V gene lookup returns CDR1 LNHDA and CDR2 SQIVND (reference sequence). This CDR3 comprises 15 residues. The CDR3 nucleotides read TGTGCCAGTAGTATCCGAGGACAGGCATTGGAAAAACCGTTTTTT. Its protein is CASSIRGQALEKPFF.

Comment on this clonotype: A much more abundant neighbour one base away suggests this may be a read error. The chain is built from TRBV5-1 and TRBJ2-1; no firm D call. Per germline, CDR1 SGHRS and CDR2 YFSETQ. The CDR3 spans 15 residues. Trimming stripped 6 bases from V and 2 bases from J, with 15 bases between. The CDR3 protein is CASTISVGPYNEQFF. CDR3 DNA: TGCGCCAGCACCATTTCGGTAGGGCCCTACAATGAGCAGTTCTTC.